This TCR beta chain was sequenced during a study of T cells in Graves' hyperthyroidism and ophthalmopathy. Of note for this clonotype: Its antigen remains unknown.

Patients aged 18 to 65 had newly diagnosed hyperthyroidism lasting under 2 months. Trimming cost V 5 bases and J 4 bases, with 18 bases left between them. The CDR3 is 15 residues long. Germline CDR1 reads LNHDA; CDR2 reads SQIVND (reference sequence). Study outcomes and limitations: Also found in blood were most expanded thyroid clonotypes above 0.001.

There were TCR beta CDR3 regions amplified from RNA transcripts. A set of HTBI primers served as the primers for a first-round RT-PCR of the TCR CDR3. TCRdb re-called the multiplex PCR reads through MiXCR, storing one row per CDR3 protein. The sample shows hundreds of thousands of distinct CDR3 sequences, over 35% of them seen only once. The TCR originated in a man aged 18 to 30 with Graves' hyperthyroidism. J is TRBJ2-7 and V is TRBV19; tentative D call: TRBD2 (6 bases). The sequenced sample was blood. CDR3 in amino acids: CASSASGGAGYEQYF. The CDR3 bases are TGTGCCAGTAGTGCCTCCGGAGGGGCGGGATACGAGCAGTACTTC. Looking up the rest from reference TRBV19 and TRBJ2-7 gives the full variable domain: DGGITQSPKYLFRKEGQNVTLSCEQNLNHDAMYWYRQDPGQGLRLIYYSQIVNDFQKGDIAEGYSVSREKKESFPLTVTSAQKNPTAFYLCASSASGGAGYEQYFGPGTRLTVT.